These 8 T cell receptor beta chains came from one sample sequenced in a study of naive and memory T cell subsets. The beta constant-region primer was an equimolar mix of two oligonucleotides covering TRBC1 and TRBC2. Using its own MiXCR run on the UMI-ligation and nested PCR reads, TCRdb lists one record per CDR3 protein. The sample lists 84,000 or so distinct CDR3 sequences, around 6.5% occurring once. Material for sequencing was central memory CD4+ T cells from blood. The source is a human donor in good health.

This clonotype was counted between two and nine times. The rearrangement links TRBV9 to TRBJ2-1, with 10 bases lining up with TRBD1. Looked up from germline, CDR1 is SGDLS and CDR2 is YYNGEE. The CDR3 covers 16 residues. V was clipped by 0 bases and J by 8 bases; unmatched bases: 8. The CDR3 region has the DNA TGTGCCAGCAGCGTAGGGTCGGGACAGGGGAACGATGAGCAGTTCTTC. Its protein product is CASSVGSGQGNDEQFF.

In DNA form, the CDR3 reads TGTGCCAGCAGCCCGGGACTAGCGGGGGGGTACAATGAGCAGTTCTTC. This translates into CASSPGLAGGYNEQFF. The chain combines TRBV4-2 with TRBJ2-1; 16 bases fit TRBD2. Trimming took 4 bases from V and 4 from J; bases not matched to a gene: 1. CDR1 LGHNA and CDR2 YNFKEQ come from the germline V gene. This CDR3 has 16 residues.

This clonotype was detected many times. V usage is TRBV11-2 and J usage is TRBJ2-2; 11 bases match TRBD2. From germline, CDR1 is SGHAT and CDR2 FQNNGV. The CDR3 sequence is 16 residues long. V shed 5 bases and J 5 bases; nucleotides not matched to a gene: 7. CDR3 DNA: TGTGCCAGCAGCCCAAGACTAGCGGGAAGGACCGGGGAGCTGTTTTTT. As protein: CASSPRLAGRTGELFF.

This clonotype was seen at least ten times. The chain has TRBV24-1 and TRBJ2-2; maybe TRBD1 (6 bases). This CDR3 region has 17 residues. Looked up from germline, CDR1 is KGHDR and CDR2 is SFDVKD. Trimming removed 4 bases from V and 6 bases from J, with 20 bases in between. The CDR3 DNA reads TGTGCCACCAGTGACATGACCGGCAGGGGAGTCGCCGGGGAGCTGTTTTTT. The encoded protein is CATSDMTGRGVAGELFF.

This clonotype was found many times. This chain connects TRBV5-1 to TRBJ1-2; D not certain. In germline, CDR1 is SGHRS, CDR2 YFSETQ. This CDR3 has 14 amino acids. V dropped 4 bases and J dropped 6 bases, with 16 bases sitting between them. The CDR3 DNA is TGCGCCAGCAGCATTTCGAACTCTGAGAATGGCTACACCTTC. Protein product: CASSISNSENGYTF.

This clonotype has at least ten counts. The chain employs TRBV10-3 and TRBJ2-3; TRBD2 agrees at 11 bases. The CDR3 extends over 14 amino acids. J lost 2 bases, V lost 10 bases, and 5 bases had no gene match. From germline, CDR1 is ENHRY and CDR2 SYGVKD. The CDR3 spells CATSTSGITDTQYF. The DNA of the CDR3 is TGTGCCACCTCGACTAGCGGGATCACAGATACGCAGTATTTT.

This clonotype showed up just a few times. The V gene is TRBV18, the J gene TRBJ1-2; D might be TRBD1 (6 bases). Trimming pared 0 bases from V and 2 bases from J, leaving 13 bases between. CDR1 KGHSH and CDR2 LQKENI come from the germline V gene. This CDR3 has 16 amino acids. CDR3 sequence reads: CASSPPWAGTNYGYTF. For the CDR3, the DNA is TGTGCCAGCTCACCACCATGGGCAGGGACAAACTATGGCTACACCTTC.

This clonotype was recorded at least ten times. The rearrangement links TRBV12-3 or TRBV12-4 to TRBJ1-3, with 7 bases aligning to TRBD1. V was clipped by 6 bases and J by 5 bases; unmatched bases: 4. CDR3 length: 13 residues. This chain's CDR3 is CASREGARNTIYF. The CDR3 DNA follows: TGTGCCAGCAGGGAGGGGGCTAGAAACACCATATATTTT.